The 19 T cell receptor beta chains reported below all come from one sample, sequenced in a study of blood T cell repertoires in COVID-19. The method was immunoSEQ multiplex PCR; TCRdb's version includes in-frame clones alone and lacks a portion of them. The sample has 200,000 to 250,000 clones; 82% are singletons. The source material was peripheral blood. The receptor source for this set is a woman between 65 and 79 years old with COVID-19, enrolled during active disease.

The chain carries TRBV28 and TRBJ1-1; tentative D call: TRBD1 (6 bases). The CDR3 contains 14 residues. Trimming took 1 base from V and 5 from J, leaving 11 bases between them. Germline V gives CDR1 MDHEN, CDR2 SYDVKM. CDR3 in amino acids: CASSLYQGWTEAFF. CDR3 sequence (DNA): TGTGCCAGCAGTTTATACCAGGGGTGGACTGAAGCTTTCTTT.

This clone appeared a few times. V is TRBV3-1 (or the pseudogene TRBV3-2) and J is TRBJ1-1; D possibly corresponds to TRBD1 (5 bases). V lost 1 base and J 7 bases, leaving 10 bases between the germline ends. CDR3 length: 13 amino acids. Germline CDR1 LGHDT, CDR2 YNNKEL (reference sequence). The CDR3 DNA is TGTGCCAGCAGCCAAGGGGGGGGGATTGAAGCTTTCTTT. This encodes CASSQGGGIEAFF.

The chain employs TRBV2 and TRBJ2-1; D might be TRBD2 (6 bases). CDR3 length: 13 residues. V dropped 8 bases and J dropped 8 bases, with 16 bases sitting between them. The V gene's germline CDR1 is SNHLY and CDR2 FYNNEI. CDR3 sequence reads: CASEDGRRDEQFF. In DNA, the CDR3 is TGTGCCAGCGAGGACGGGAGAAGAGATGAGCAGTTCTTC.

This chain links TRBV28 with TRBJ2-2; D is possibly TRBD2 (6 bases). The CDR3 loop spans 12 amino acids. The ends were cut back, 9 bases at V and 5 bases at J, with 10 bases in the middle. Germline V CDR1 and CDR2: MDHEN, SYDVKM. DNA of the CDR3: TGTGCCAGTAAGACTAGAACCGGGGAGCTGTTTTTT. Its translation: CASKTRTGELFF.

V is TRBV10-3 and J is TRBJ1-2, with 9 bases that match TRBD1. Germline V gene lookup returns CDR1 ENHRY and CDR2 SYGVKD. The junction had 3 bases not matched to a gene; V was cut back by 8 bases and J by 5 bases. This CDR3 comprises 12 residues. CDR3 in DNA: TGTGCCATCGGACAGGGGATTTATGGCTACACCTTC. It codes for CAIGQGIYGYTF.

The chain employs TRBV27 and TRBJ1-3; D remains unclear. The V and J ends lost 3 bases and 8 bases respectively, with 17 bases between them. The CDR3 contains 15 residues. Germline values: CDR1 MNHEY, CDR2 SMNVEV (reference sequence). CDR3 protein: CASSFSGVRGDTIYF. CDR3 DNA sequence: TGTGCCAGCAGTTTCTCCGGGGTTCGCGGGGACACCATATATTTT.

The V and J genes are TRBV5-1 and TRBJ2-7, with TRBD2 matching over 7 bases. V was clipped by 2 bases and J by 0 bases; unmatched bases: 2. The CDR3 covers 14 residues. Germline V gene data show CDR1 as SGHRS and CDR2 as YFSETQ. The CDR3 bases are TGCGCCAGCAGCTTTACTAGCGACTCCTACGAGCAGTACTTC. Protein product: CASSFTSDSYEQYF.

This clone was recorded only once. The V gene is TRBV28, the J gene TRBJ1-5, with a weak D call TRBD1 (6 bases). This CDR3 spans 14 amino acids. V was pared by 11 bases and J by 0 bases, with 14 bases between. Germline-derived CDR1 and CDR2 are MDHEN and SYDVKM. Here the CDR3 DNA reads TGTGCCGTTGAAGGGGGTTATAGCAATCAGCCCCAGCATTTT. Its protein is CAVEGGYSNQPQHF.

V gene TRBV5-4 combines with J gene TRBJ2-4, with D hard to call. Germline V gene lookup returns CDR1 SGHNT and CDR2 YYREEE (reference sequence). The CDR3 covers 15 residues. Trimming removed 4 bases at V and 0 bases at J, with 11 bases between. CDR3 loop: CASSPVGLAKNIQYF. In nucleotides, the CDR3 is TGTGCCAGCAGCCCTGTCGGGTTAGCCAAAAACATTCAGTACTTC.

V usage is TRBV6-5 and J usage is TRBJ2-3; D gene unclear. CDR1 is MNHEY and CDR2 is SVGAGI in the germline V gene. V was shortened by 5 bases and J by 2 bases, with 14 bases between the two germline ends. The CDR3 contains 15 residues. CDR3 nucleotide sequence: TGTGCCAGCAGTCCGACTCGCTCCCACACAGATACGCAGTATTTT. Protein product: CASSPTRSHTDTQYF.

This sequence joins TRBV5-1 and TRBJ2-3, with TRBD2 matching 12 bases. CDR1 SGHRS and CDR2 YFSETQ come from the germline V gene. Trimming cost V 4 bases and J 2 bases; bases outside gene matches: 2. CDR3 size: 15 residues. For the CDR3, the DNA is TGCGCCAGCAGCCGACTAGCGGGAGCCACAGATACGCAGTATTTT. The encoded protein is CASSRLAGATDTQYF.

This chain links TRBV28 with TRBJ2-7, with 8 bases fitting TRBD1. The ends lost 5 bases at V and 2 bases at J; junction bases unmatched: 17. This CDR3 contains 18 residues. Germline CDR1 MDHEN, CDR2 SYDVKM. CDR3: CASSPPRGTGDSPYEQYF. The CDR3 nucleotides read TGTGCCAGCAGTCCCCCCCGAGGGACAGGCGATTCTCCCTACGAGCAGTACTTC. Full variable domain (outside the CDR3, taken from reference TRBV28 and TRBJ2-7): DVKVTQSSRYLVKRTGEKVFLECVQDMDHENMFWYRQDPGLGLRLIYFSYDVKMKEKGDIPEGYSVSREKKERFSLILESASTNQTSMYLCASSPPRGTGDSPYEQYFGPGTRLTVT.

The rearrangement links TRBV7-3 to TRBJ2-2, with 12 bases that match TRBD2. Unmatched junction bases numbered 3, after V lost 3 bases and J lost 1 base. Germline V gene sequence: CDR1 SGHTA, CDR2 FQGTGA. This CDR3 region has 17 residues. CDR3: CASSFQTSGRNTGELFF. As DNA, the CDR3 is TGTGCCAGCAGCTTCCAGACTAGCGGGAGGAACACCGGGGAGCTGTTTTTT.

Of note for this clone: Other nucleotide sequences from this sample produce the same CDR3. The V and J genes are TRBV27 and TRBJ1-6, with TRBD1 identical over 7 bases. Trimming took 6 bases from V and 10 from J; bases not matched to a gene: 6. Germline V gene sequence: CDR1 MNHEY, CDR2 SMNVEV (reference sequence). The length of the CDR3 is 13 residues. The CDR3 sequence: CASSFHRGSPLHF. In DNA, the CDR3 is TGTGCCAGCAGCTTTCACAGGGGATCACCCCTCCACTTT.

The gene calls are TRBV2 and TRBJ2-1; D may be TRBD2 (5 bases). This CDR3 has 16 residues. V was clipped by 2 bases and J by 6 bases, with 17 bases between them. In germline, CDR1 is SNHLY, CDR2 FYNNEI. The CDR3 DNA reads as TGTGCCAGCAGTGAAAGGCTAGCAGCGGCCGGCAATGAGCAGTTCTTC. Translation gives CASSERLAAAGNEQFF. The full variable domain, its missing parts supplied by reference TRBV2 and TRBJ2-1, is EPEVTQTPSHQVTQMGQEVILRCVPISNHLYFYWYRQILGQKVEFLVSFYNNEISEKSEIFDDQFSVERPDGSNFTLKIRSTKLEDSAMYFCASSERLAAAGNEQFFGPGTRLTVL.

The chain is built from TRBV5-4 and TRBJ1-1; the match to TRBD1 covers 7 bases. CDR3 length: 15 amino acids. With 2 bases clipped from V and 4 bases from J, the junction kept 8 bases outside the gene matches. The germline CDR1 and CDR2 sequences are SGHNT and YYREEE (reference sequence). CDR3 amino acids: CASSFPRQGGTEAFF. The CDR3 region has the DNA TGTGCCAGCAGCTTCCCCCGACAGGGTGGCACTGAAGCTTTCTTT.

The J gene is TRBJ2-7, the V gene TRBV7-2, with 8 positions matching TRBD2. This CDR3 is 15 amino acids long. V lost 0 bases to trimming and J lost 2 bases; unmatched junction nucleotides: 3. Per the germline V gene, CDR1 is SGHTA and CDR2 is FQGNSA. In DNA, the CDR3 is TGTGCCAGCAGCTTAGCGATGGGACTAGCCTACGAGCAGTACTTC. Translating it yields CASSLAMGLAYEQYF.

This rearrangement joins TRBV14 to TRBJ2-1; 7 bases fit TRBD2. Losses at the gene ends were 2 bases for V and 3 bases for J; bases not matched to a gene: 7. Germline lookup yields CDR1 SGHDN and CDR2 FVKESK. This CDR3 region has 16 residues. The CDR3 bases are TGTGCCAGCAGCCAATATCTAGCGGAGCTCTACAATGAGCAGTTCTTC. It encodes CASSQYLAELYNEQFF. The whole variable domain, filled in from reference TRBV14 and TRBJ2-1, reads EAGVTQFPSHSVIEKGQTVTLRCDPISGHDNLYWYRRVMGKEIKFLLHFVKESKQDESGMPNNRFLAERTGGTYSTLKVQPAELEDSGVYFCASSQYLAELYNEQFFGPGTRLTVL.

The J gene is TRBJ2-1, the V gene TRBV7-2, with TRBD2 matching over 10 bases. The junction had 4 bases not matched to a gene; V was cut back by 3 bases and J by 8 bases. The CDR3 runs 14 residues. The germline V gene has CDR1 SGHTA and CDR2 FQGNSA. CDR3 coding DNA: TGTGCCAGCAGCTTTAGCGGGAGGAAGGATGAGCAGTTCTTC. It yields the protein CASSFSGRKDEQFF.